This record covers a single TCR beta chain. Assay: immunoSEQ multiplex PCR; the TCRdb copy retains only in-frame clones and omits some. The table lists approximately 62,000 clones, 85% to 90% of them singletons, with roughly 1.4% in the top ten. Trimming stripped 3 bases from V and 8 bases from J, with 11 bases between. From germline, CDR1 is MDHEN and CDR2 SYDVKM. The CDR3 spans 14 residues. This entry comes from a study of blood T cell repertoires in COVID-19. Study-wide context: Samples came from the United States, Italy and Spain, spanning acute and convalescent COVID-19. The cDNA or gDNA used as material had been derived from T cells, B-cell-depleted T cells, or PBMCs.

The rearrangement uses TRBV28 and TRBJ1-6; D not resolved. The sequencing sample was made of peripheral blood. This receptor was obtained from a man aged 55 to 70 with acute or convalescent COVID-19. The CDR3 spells CASSLSPVYSPLHF. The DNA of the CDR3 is TGTGCCAGCAGTTTGTCCCCGGTCTATTCACCCCTCCACTTT.